The source of this T cell receptor beta chain is a study of beta chain features in type 1 diabetes. Study outcomes and limitations: A moderate, significant TCRB CDR3 shortening appeared in type 1 diabetes across four CD4+ subsets. A closer apparent resemblance between naive, central memory and Treg TCRB repertoires was seen in patients than in healthy donors.

As regards this clone: What it recognizes is unknown.

Between the trimmed V and J ends, which lost 2 bases and 4 bases, there was a span of 11 bases. The CDR3 sequence is 14 residues long. From germline, CDR1 is SNHLY and CDR2 FYNNEI. Reverse transcription of all isolated RNA meant that expressed TCRB transcripts were sequenced. Method: immunoSEQ multiplex PCR; TCRdb's copy keeps in-frame clones and lacks some. The sample has 300,000 to 450,000 clones, about 12% seen once. Input material: naive CD4+ T cells from blood. The V and J genes are TRBV2 and TRBJ2-5; D possibly corresponds to TRBD2 (6 bases). The receptor was derived from a man aged 18 to 29 in good health. CDR3 sequence reads: CASSETAGRETQYF. The CDR3 region has the DNA TGTGCCAGCAGTGAAACGGCGGGACGAGAGACCCAGTACTTC.